The entry below gives a single TCR beta chain sequence along with its context. The CDR3 contains 16 residues. V shed 1 base and J 6 bases; nucleotides not matched to a gene: 10. Germline CDR1 is SEHNR and CDR2 is FQNEAQ (reference sequence). The time point is: pre-treatment sample, taken before nivolumab and TIL therapy. Stage 4 NSCLC adults joined between 2017 and January 2020. The sample is drawn from a study of TIL therapy for anti-PD-1-resistant metastatic lung cancer. Study in general: Half of patients were current or former smokers. Median tumor mutation burden was 1.5 mutations per megabase.

Sequencing used immunoSEQ v3. Each library reached 1.5 million to 2.5 million read pairs, or roughly 5-6.5 million at deep level. The data were produced by immunoSEQ multiplex PCR, yet TCRdb's version contains in-frame clones alone and is incomplete. The sample carries some 46,000 clones, roughly 85% recorded once. The receptor was derived from a man between 65 and 79 years old with non-small cell lung cancer. The chain carries TRBV7-9 and TRBJ2-7, with 9 bases aligning to TRBD1. The sequenced sample was blood, obtained at baseline. Written as DNA, the CDR3 is TGTGCCAGCAGCTTAGGATTGGGACAGGGATCAGTCGAGCAGTACTTC. Translating gives CASSLGLGQGSVEQYF.